The 14 T cell receptor beta chains below come from one sample, sequenced in a study of human T cells and chemical hapten exposure. Time point here: pre-sensitization, week 0. Treatment given: therapeutic diphenylcyclopropenone sensitization with weekly scalp DPC. MiXCR, applied by TCRdb to the RACE reads, yields one record per CDR3 protein. The table shows 35,000 to 40,000 distinct CDR3 sequences, with about 10% occurring only once. Sample: whole blood, taken in connection with sensitization to the hapten diphenylcyclopropenone (DPC). These receptors came from a young man with alopecia areata. Some clones in this sample may be carry-over from other donors' samples.

The chain carries TRBV24-1 and TRBJ2-3, with D possibly matching TRBD2 (6 bases). Per germline, CDR1 KGHDR and CDR2 SFDVKD. The V gene lost 4 bases and the J gene lost 2 bases, with 12 bases spanning the gap. This CDR3 has 15 amino acids. CDR3 loop: CATSENRDFTDTQYF. The CDR3 DNA sequence: TGTGCCACCAGTGAAAACCGGGACTTCACAGATACGCAGTATTTT.

This clonotype has a handful of counts. The rearrangement uses TRBV12-3 or TRBV12-4 and TRBJ1-1; 10 positions agree with TRBD1. The CDR3 runs to 14 residues. The V segment lost 6 bases and the J segment 3 bases; nucleotides outside the gene matches: 4. CDR3: CASSWTGGHTEAFF. For the CDR3, the DNA is TGTGCCAGCAGCTGGACAGGGGGTCACACTGAAGCTTTCTTT.

This clonotype was picked up many times. The DNA for the CDR3 is TGTGCCAGCAGTGAATCGGCAGAGATTCAGCCCCAGCATTTT. Translated: CASSESAEIQPQHF. The chain carries TRBV2 and TRBJ1-5; D call uncertain. Germline V gene data show CDR1 as SNHLY and CDR2 as FYNNEI. V was clipped by 2 bases and J by 6 bases, with 11 bases between them. The CDR3 has 14 residues.

This clonotype was found a few times. The genes are TRBV4-3 and TRBJ2-1; 8 positions match TRBD1. This CDR3 spans 16 amino acids. V gave up 4 bases and J gave up 4 bases; unmatched junction bases: 9. The V gene's germline CDR1 is LGHNA and CDR2 YSLEER. In DNA, the CDR3 is TGCGCCAGCAGCCGTTCTGCCGGACAGGGATACAATGAGCAGTTCTTC. It translates to CASSRSAGQGYNEQFF.

J is TRBJ2-2 and V is TRBV29-1; TRBD1 might be the D (5 bases). Per the germline V gene, CDR1 is SQVTM and CDR2 is ANQGSEA. This CDR3 contains 14 residues. V lost 3 bases and J 7 bases, leaving 15 bases between the germline ends. The CDR3 here is CSVETEAIRGELFF. CDR3 in DNA: TGCAGCGTTGAGACAGAAGCTATTCGCGGGGAGCTGTTTTTT.

This clonotype was picked up many times. This rearrangement joins TRBV28 to TRBJ2-1; the match to TRBD1 covers 10 bases. This CDR3 is 17 amino acids long. The germline gives CDR1 MDHEN, CDR2 SYDVKM. V was clipped by 3 bases and J by 7 bases; unmatched bases: 12. The CDR3 coding sequence is TGTGCCAGCAGTTTCGTATGGGACAGGGGATTACCAAATGAGCAGTTCTTC. Amino acids: CASSFVWDRGLPNEQFF.

This clonotype was seen many times. CDR3 loop: CASSPTSETQYF. CDR3 sequence (DNA): TGTGCCAGCTCACCAACTTCGGAGACCCAGTACTTC. The chain carries TRBV18 and TRBJ2-5; D uncertain. In germline, CDR1 is KGHSH, CDR2 LQKENI. The V and J ends lost 2 bases and 5 bases respectively, with 6 bases between them. The CDR3 length is 12 residues. Drawing the rest from reference TRBV18 and TRBJ2-5, the complete variable domain is NAGVMQNPRHLVRRRGQEARLRCSPMKGHSHVYWYRQLPEEGLKFMVYLQKENIIDESGMPKERFSAEFPKEGPSILRIQQVVRGDSAAYFCASSPTSETQYFGPGTRLLVL.

This clonotype came up many times. V usage is TRBV11-2 and J usage is TRBJ1-4, with D possibly TRBD1 on 6 matching bases. Trimming cost V 5 bases and J 13 bases, with 26 bases left between them. Looked up from germline, CDR1 is SGHAT and CDR2 is FQNNGV. The CDR3 has 16 amino acids. CDR3 bases: TGTGCCAGCAGCCCCTACTCATCGTGGGGGCGAGCAAGACTGTTTTTT. Translation: CASSPYSSWGRARLFF.

This clonotype was counted at least ten times. This chain connects TRBV3-1 to TRBJ1-2; D gene uncertain. The CDR3 runs to 15 residues. The V gene lost 3 bases and the J gene lost 4 bases, with 15 bases spanning the gap. Germline CDR1 reads LGHDT; CDR2 reads YNNKEL (reference sequence). The CDR3 region has the DNA TGTGCCAGCAGCCATACACAACGGTACCTCTATGGCTACACCTTC. This codes for CASSHTQRYLYGYTF.

The chain is built from TRBV6-2 or TRBV6-3 and TRBJ2-2; 9 bases are shared with TRBD2. Trimming took 0 bases from V and 2 from J; bases not matched to a gene: 4. This CDR3 region has 17 residues. Germline V gene sequence: CDR1 MNHEY, CDR2 SVGEGT. CDR3 sequence reads: CASSYSGLASNTGELFF. CDR3 coding DNA: TGTGCCAGCAGTTACTCGGGACTAGCCTCCAACACCGGGGAGCTGTTTTTT.

The chain uses TRBV4-1 and TRBJ2-3, with D unresolved. This CDR3 comprises 16 residues. V lost 0 bases to trimming and J lost 2 bases, with 12 bases between them. Germline loops: CDR1 MGHRA, CDR2 YSYEKL. Here the CDR3 DNA reads TGCGCCAGCAGCCAAGATTTGGCCTACCTCACAGATACGCAGTATTTT. Translation: CASSQDLAYLTDTQYF.

This clonotype has a handful of counts. The rearrangement uses TRBV11-2 and TRBJ2-3; 7 nucleotides align to TRBD2. Germline V lookup: CDR1 SGHAT, CDR2 FQNNGV. The CDR3 sequence is 18 residues long. J lost 0 bases, V lost 5 bases, and 14 bases had no gene match. In nucleotides, the CDR3 is TGTGCCAGCAGCCGAAAGGTGTCTAGCGGAGTCAGCACAGATACGCAGTATTTT. Residues: CASSRKVSSGVSTDTQYF.

The V and J genes are TRBV10-3 and TRBJ2-7; D is unclear. V lost 10 bases and J lost 3, with 10 bases in between. Germline V lookup: CDR1 ENHRY, CDR2 SYGVKD. The CDR3 spans 11 residues. In DNA, the CDR3 is TGTGCCAGCACCGGGCGCTACGAGCAGTACTTC. This encodes CASTGRYEQYF.

This clonotype came up many times. CDR3 nucleotide sequence: TGTGCCAGCAGCCTAAGGACTAGTCCCCACGGCCACCAAGAGACCCAGTACTTC. This gives the protein CASSLRTSPHGHQETQYF. The chain joins TRBV7-7 to TRBJ2-5; 7 positions agree with TRBD2. This CDR3 is 18 amino acids long. The trim removed 5 bases at V and 0 bases at J, leaving 15 bases unmatched. CDR1 SSHAT and CDR2 FNYEAQ come from the germline V gene (reference sequence).